The clone carrying this T cell receptor (beta chain) has only a few counts. Antigen: not known. This sample is part of a study of blood T cells in healthy people across ages. Findings of the study overall: Getting older went along with TCR beta diversity per million T cells dropping roughly linearly.

V was clipped by 4 bases and J by 15 bases, with 21 bases between them. The germline CDR1 and CDR2 sequences are SEHNR and FQNEAQ (reference sequence). The CDR3 loop spans 14 amino acids. Then a second PCR, running roughly 6 to 11 cycles, was carried out with a sample-barcoded 5' primer and a J-beta primer mix. The template-switch adaptor was a 5' adaptor with 12 random nucleotides. It tagged each cDNA molecule. TCRdb reprocessed the 5' RACE reads via MiXCR and lists one record per CDR3 protein. Of some 690,000 distinct CDR3 sequences in the sample, 20% to 25% were seen once. This sequence originates from a man aged 65 to 79 in good health. The chain links TRBV7-9 to TRBJ1-4; D gene unclear. Sequenced material: blood. CDR3 coding DNA: TGTGCCAGCAGCTCCACAAATTCGGACCAGCGGGTGTTTTTT. Translated: CASSSTNSDQRVFF.